The next 4 T cell receptor beta chains were all read from a single sample in a study of blood T cell repertoires in COVID-19. This table comes from immunoSEQ multiplex PCR, and its TCRdb copy is limited to in-frame clones, with some not included. The profile shows around 30,000 clones, roughly 88% of them singletons. Input material: peripheral blood. These receptor sequences come from a man older than 75 with acute or convalescent COVID-19.

The V and J genes are TRBV7-9 and TRBJ1-4, with D maybe TRBD1 (6 bases). CDR3 size: 14 residues. Trimming cost V 5 bases and J 6 bases, with 13 bases left between them. Germline values: CDR1 SEHNR, CDR2 FQNEAQ (reference sequence). DNA of the CDR3: TGTGCCAGCAGCCGGACAGTCCCGGATGAAAAACTGTTTTTT. Its translation is CASSRTVPDEKLFF.

The chain joins TRBV28 to TRBJ1-6, with 7 bases identical to TRBD1. Germline V CDR1 and CDR2: MDHEN, SYDVKM. There are 14 residues in the CDR3. Losses at the gene ends were 7 bases for V and 9 bases for J; bases not matched to a gene: 9. The CDR3 here is CASIKGAGGSPLHF. CDR3 DNA sequence: TGTGCCAGCATTAAGGGGGCAGGTGGTTCACCCCTCCACTTT.

Only one count was recorded for this clone. The chain recombines TRBV7-2 with TRBJ1-1; perhaps TRBD1 as D (6 bases). Germline CDR1 and CDR2: SGHTA and FQGNSA. The CDR3 extends over 14 amino acids. Trimming took off 1 base at V and 4 bases at J, with 10 bases between the two ends. The CDR3 DNA follows: TGTGCCAGCAGCTTAGAGTGGGGGCTCACTGAAGCTTTCTTT. Translating gives CASSLEWGLTEAFF.

The chain recombines TRBV6-5 with TRBJ1-6; tentative D call: TRBD1 (5 bases). The CDR3 runs 15 residues. CDR1 MNHEY and CDR2 SVGAGI come from the germline V gene. Trimming removed 6 bases from V and 6 bases from J, with 15 bases in between. In DNA, the CDR3 is TGTGCCAGCAGGATCGGAGGGGTCGGTAATTCACCCCTCCACTTT. As protein: CASRIGGVGNSPLHF.